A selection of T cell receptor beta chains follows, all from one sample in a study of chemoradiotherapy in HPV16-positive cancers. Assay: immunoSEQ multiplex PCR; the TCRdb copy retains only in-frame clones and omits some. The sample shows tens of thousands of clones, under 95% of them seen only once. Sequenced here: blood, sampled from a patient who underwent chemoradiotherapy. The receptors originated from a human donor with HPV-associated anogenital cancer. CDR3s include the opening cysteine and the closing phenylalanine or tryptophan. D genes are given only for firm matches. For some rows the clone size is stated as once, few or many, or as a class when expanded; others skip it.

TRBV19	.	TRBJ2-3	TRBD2	TGTGCCAGTGGACTAGCGGGAGAAGATACGCAGTATTTT	CASGLAGEDTQYF
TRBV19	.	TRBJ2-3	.	TGTGCCAGTAGTGGGTCCGGGACACGGGTAGATACGCAGTATTTT	CASSGSGTRVDTQYF
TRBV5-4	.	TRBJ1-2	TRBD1	TGTGCCAGCAGACCCGGGACAGGGACCTTGTCCAACTATGGCTACACCTTC	CASRPGTGTLSNYGYTF
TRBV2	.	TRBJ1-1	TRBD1	TGTGCCAGCACCTTCGACAGGGGGGTCACTGAAGCTTTCTTT	CASTFDRGVTEAFF
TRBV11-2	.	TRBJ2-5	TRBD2	TGTGCCAGCAGCTTAGTGAGCGGGACTAGCGGGGCCTACCAAGAGACCCAGTACTTC	CASSLVSGTSGAYQETQYF
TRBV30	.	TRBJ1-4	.	TGTGCCTGGAGTCTCCGCTATGAAAAACTGTTTTTT	CAWSLRYEKLFF
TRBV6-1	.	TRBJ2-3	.	TGTGCCAGCAGTGAATCCCGGACAGATACGCAGTATTTT	CASSESRTDTQYF
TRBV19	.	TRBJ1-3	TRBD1	TGTGCCAGTAAAGGGCCAGGGGGCGCGGAGGGAAACACCATATATTTT	CASKGPGGAEGNTIYF
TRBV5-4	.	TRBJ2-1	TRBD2	TGTGCCAGCAGCGATGGGGGGAGGGCCGGCAATGAGCAGTTCTTC	CASSDGGRAGNEQFF
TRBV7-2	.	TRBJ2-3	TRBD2	TGTGCCAGCAGTCATACTAGCGGGTTAACAGATACGCAGTATTTT	CASSHTSGLTDTQYF
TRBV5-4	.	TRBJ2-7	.	TGTGCCAGCAGCTTGGACTCTACGCAGTACTTC	CASSLDSTQYF
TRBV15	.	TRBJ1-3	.	TGTGCCACCAGCAGAGATATGCACAGAGGAAACACCATATATTTT	CATSRDMHRGNTIYF
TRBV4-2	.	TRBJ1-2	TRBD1	TGTGCCAGCAGCACCCGACAGGGGGCGAGCTATGGCTACACCTTC	CASSTRQGASYGYTF
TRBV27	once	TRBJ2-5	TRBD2	TGTGCCAGCTCCTTTCCCGGGACTAGCGTGGAGACCCAGTACTTC	CASSFPGTSVETQYF
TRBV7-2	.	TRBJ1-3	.	TGTGCCAGCAGCCCGAGGTCTGGAAACACCATATATTTT	CASSPRSGNTIYF
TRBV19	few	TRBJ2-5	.	TGTGCCAGTAAGGACATGTACCAAGAGACCCAGTACTTC	CASKDMYQETQYF
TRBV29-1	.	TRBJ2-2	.	TGCAGCGCTTCAGCCGGGGCCGGGGTCACCGGGGAGCTGTTTTTT	CSASAGAGVTGELFF
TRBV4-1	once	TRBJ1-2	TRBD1	TGCGCCAGCAGCCAAGGACAGGGAGCGATTTATGGCTACACCTTC	CASSQGQGAIYGYTF
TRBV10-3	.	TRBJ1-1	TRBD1	TGTGCCATCAGCGGGACAGGGCGATCTAACCCCAGTAACACTGAAGCTTTCTTT	CAISGTGRSNPSNTEAFF
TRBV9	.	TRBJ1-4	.	TGTGCCAGCAGCGTAGGGTTGGATGGTAACGAAAAACTGTTTTTT	CASSVGLDGNEKLFF
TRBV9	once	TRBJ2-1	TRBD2	TGTGCCAGCAGCGTAGCTCCTAGCGGGGGGGCCTACAATGAGCAGTTCTTC	CASSVAPSGGAYNEQFF